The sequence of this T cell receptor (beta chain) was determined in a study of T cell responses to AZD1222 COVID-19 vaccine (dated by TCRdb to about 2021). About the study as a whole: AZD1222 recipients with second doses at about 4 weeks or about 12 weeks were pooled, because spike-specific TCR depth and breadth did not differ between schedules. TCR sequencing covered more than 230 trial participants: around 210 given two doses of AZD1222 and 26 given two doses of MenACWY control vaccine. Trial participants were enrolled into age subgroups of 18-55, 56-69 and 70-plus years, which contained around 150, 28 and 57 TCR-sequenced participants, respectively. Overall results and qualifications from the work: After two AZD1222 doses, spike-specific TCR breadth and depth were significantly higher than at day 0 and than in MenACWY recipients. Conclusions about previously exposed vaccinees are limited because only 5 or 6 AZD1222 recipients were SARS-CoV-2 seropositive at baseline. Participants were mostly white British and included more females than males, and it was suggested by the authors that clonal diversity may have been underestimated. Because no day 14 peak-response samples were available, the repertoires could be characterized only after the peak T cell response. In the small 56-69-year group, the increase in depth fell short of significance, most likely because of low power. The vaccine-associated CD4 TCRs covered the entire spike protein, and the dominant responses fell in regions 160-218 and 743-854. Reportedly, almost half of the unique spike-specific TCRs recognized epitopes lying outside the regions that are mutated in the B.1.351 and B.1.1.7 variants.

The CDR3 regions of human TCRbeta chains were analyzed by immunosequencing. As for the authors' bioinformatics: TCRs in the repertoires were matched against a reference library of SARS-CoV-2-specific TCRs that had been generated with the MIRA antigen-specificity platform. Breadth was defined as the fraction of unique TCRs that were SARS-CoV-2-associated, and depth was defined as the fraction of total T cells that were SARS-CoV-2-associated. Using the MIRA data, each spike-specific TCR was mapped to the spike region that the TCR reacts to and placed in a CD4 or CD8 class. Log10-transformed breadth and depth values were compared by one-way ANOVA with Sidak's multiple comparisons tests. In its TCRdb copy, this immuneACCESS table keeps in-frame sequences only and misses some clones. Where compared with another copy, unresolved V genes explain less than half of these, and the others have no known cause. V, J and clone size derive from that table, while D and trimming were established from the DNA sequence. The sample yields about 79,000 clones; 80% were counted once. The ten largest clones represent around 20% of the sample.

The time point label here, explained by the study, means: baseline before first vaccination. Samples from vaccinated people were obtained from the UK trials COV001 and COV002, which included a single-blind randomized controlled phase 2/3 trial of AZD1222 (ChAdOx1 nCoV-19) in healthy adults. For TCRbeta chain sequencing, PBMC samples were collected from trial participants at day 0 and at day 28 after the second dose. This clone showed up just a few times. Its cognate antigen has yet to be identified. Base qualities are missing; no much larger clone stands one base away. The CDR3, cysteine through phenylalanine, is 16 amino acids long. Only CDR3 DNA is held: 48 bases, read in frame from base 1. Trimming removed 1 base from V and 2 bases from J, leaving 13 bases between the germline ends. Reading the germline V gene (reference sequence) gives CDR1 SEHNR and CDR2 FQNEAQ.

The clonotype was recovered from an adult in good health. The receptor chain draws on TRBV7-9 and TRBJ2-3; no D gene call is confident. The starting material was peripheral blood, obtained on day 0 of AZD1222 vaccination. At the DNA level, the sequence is TGTGCCAGCAGCTTAGAAGGGCAACGGATCACAGATACGCAGTATTTT. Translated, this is CASSLEGQRITDTQYF.